Shown below are 19 T cell receptor beta chains from a single sample sequenced in a study of siplizumab effects on memory and regulatory T cells. TCRdb's copy holds only in-frame clones and misses some; the assay was immunoSEQ multiplex PCR. The repertoire holds some 100,000 clones, with about 92% as singletons. Sequencing was performed on Tregs sorted from blood. These TCRs come from a human donor in good health.

This clone appeared once. The junction does not match germline at one end; this may be a read error. The rearrangement links TRBV11-2 to TRBJ1-1; D possibly corresponds to TRBD1 (6 bases). The germline V gene has CDR1 SGHAT and CDR2 FQNNGV. The CDR3 sequence is 15 residues long. CDR3 nucleotide sequence: TGTGCCAGCAGCTTAGTCCCCGGGGGCCTCCGGGAAGCGTTCTTT. Translated: CASSLVPGGLREAFF. Full variable domain (missing parts from reference TRBV11-2 and TRBJ1-1): EAGVAQSPRYKIIEKRQSVAFWCNPISGHATLYWYQQILGQGPKLLIQFQNNGVVDDSQLPKDRFSAERLKGVDSTLKIQPAKLEDSAVYLCASSLVPGGLREAFFGQGTRLTVV.

The rearrangement links TRBV5-1 to TRBJ2-2; D is uncertain. Germline V gene lookup returns CDR1 SGHRS and CDR2 YFSETQ. V shed 9 bases and J shed 1 base, with 10 bases lying between them. The CDR3 contains 13 residues. The DNA of the CDR3 is TGCGCCACCCAGACACAGAACACCGGGGAGCTGTTTTTT. It encodes CATQTQNTGELFF. The full variable domain, with the rest looked up from reference TRBV5-1 and TRBJ2-2, is KAGVTQTPRYLIKTRGQQVTLSCSPISGHRSVSWYQQTPGQGLQFLFEYFSETQRNKGNFPGRFSGRQFSNSRSEMNVSTLELGDSALYLCATQTQNTGELFFGEGSRLTVL.

In DNA, the CDR3 is TGTGCCAGCAGTTTAGCAGGAACCTACGAGCAGTACTTC. Translated, it gives CASSLAGTYEQYF. The chain is built from TRBV28 and TRBJ2-7; D unclear. This CDR3 is 13 amino acids long. Germline V gives CDR1 MDHEN, CDR2 SYDVKM. Deletions cut 2 bases from V and 2 bases from J, with 7 bases between.

CDR3 bases: TGCGCCAGCAGCCAAAGGAGTAGCGGGAGAGGAGTGGAGACCCAGTACTTC. Its translation: CASSQRSSGRGVETQYF. The V gene is TRBV4-1, the J gene TRBJ2-5, with 9 bases identical to TRBD2. The V and J ends lost 2 bases and 5 bases, in that order; junction bases with no gene match: 12. CDR3 size: 17 residues. Germline loops: CDR1 MGHRA, CDR2 YSYEKL.

This chain connects TRBV5-4 to TRBJ2-1, with TRBD1 matching over 10 bases. The CDR3 runs to 15 residues. Germline lookup yields CDR1 SGHNT and CDR2 YYREEE (reference sequence). The trim removed 6 bases at V and 4 bases at J, leaving 7 bases unmatched. CDR3 loop: CASTTRQGAYNEQFF. The CDR3, as DNA: TGTGCCAGCACCACCCGACAGGGGGCTTACAATGAGCAGTTCTTC.

The chain uses TRBV19 and TRBJ2-6; D gene ambiguous. The germline V gene encodes CDR1 LNHDA and CDR2 SQIVND (reference sequence). The CDR3 sequence is 14 residues long. V was shortened by 5 bases and J by 4 bases, with 9 bases between the two germline ends. CDR3 sequence: CASSLLGGANVLTF. The CDR3 DNA follows: TGTGCCAGTAGTCTATTAGGGGGGGCCAACGTCCTGACTTTC.

The rearrangement uses TRBV28 and TRBJ1-4; D is unclear. The CDR3 contains 15 residues. V gave up 4 bases and J gave up 4 bases, with 13 bases separating them. Germline lookup yields CDR1 MDHEN and CDR2 SYDVKM. CDR3 bases: TGTGCCAGCAGTTCCCCGACACCCTATAATGAAAAACTGTTTTTT. This codes for CASSSPTPYNEKLFF.

This chain links TRBV5-1 with TRBJ2-2; D ambiguous. The CDR3 is made up of 15 amino acids. CDR1 SGHRS and CDR2 YFSETQ come from the germline V gene. V was clipped by 0 bases and J by 2 bases, with 8 bases between them. CDR3 sequence: CASSLGQYNTGELFF. CDR3 DNA sequence: TGCGCCAGCAGCTTGGGACAATATAACACCGGGGAGCTGTTTTTT.

This clone was recorded only once. V gene TRBV19 combines with J gene TRBJ2-5; 9 bases map to TRBD1. Germline V gene lookup returns CDR1 LNHDA and CDR2 SQIVND (reference sequence). The CDR3 covers 14 residues. The ends lost 6 bases at V and 5 bases at J; junction bases unmatched: 7. CDR3 region: CASRETGGAETQYF. CDR3 bases: TGTGCCAGTAGAGAAACAGGGGGCGCGGAGACCCAGTACTTC.

The V and J genes are TRBV9 and TRBJ2-1; no firm D call. Germline CDR1 is SGDLS and CDR2 is YYNGEE. Trimming cost V 0 bases and J 7 bases, with 17 bases left between them. The CDR3 extends over 16 amino acids. CDR3 sequence: CASSVAGRIVGNEQFF. For the CDR3, the DNA is TGTGCCAGCAGCGTAGCCGGCCGGATAGTTGGTAATGAGCAGTTCTTC.

Only one count was recorded for this clone. CDR3 sequence reads: CASTDRVVAQPQHF. The CDR3, as DNA: TGTGCCAGTACTGACAGGGTAGTGGCTCAGCCCCAGCATTTT. The chain couples TRBV19 to TRBJ1-5, with 7 positions matching TRBD1. This CDR3 spans 14 amino acids. V trimming: 7 bases; J trimming: 6 bases; junction bases outside the gene matches: 9. The germline gives CDR1 LNHDA, CDR2 SQIVND (reference sequence).

The J gene is TRBJ2-2, the V gene TRBV6-1; D is unresolved. V lost 8 bases, J lost 1 base, and 14 bases lay in between. This CDR3 contains 15 residues. Germline V lookup: CDR1 MNHNS, CDR2 SASEGT. CDR3 in amino acids: CASSTGVMNTGELFF. CDR3 in DNA: TGTGCCAGCTCGACCGGCGTTATGAACACCGGGGAGCTGTTTTTT.

V is TRBV29-1 and J is TRBJ1-2, with D tentatively TRBD1 (5 bases). This CDR3 spans 10 amino acids. Trimming took 6 bases from V and 4 from J, leaving 6 bases between them. The germline CDR1 and CDR2 sequences are SQVTM and ANQGSEA. The DNA of the CDR3 is TGCAGCGTGGGGGGCTATGGCTACACCTTC. Its protein product is CSVGGYGYTF. The full variable domain, in which reference TRBV29-1 and TRBJ1-2 provide the parts outside the CDR3, is SAVISQKPSRDICQRGTSLTIQCQVDSQVTMMFWYRQQPGQSLTLIATANQGSEATYESGFVIDKFPISRPNLTFSTLTVSNMSPEDSSIYLCSVGGYGYTFGSGTRLTVV.

The J gene is TRBJ2-2, the V gene TRBV5-4; 9 positions agree with TRBD1. CDR3 length: 15 amino acids. With 3 bases clipped from V and 5 bases from J, the junction kept 5 bases outside the gene matches. The germline CDR1 and CDR2 sequences are SGHNT and YYREEE (reference sequence). CDR3 amino acids: CASSSGTGRTGELFF. DNA for the CDR3: TGTGCCAGCAGCTCCGGGACAGGGCGAACCGGGGAGCTGTTTTTT.

The rearrangement uses TRBV11-1 and TRBJ1-1; D unclear. The ends were cut back, 2 bases at V and 0 bases at J, with 7 bases in the middle. Looked up from germline, CDR1 is SGHAT and CDR2 is FQDESV (reference sequence). The CDR3 is 14 amino acids. As DNA, the CDR3 is TGTGCCAGCAGCTTACCGAGTGTGAACACTGAAGCTTTCTTT. This translates into CASSLPSVNTEAFF.

The chain couples TRBV7-8 to TRBJ2-2, with D maybe TRBD2 (7 bases). V was shortened by 5 bases and J by 6 bases, with 19 bases between the two germline ends. Germline values: CDR1 SGHVS, CDR2 FQNEAQ. The CDR3 length is 16 residues. CDR3: CASSPSGGERPGELFF. The CDR3 DNA reads as TGTGCCAGCAGCCCCTCGGGGGGCGAGCGTCCCGGGGAGCTGTTTTTT.

The genes are TRBV6-5 and TRBJ2-4; 9 bases fit TRBD1. Losses at the gene ends were 5 bases for V and 6 bases for J; bases not matched to a gene: 2. The CDR3 covers 13 residues. Germline assignment: CDR1 MNHEY and CDR2 SVGAGI. The CDR3 DNA sequence: TGTGCCAGCAGTCCGGGACAGGGAAACATTCAGTACTTC. Translating gives CASSPGQGNIQYF.

The V call is TRBV19, the J call TRBJ1-5; D not certain. CDR3 length: 14 residues. V was pared by 5 bases and J by 7 bases, with 15 bases between. CDR1 and CDR2 from the germline V gene are LNHDA and SQIVND (reference sequence). The CDR3 nucleotides read TGTGCCAGTAGTCTCCTGGGCTATGGGCAGCCCCAGCATTTT. Encoded protein: CASSLLGYGQPQHF.

The chain joins TRBV19 to TRBJ2-2; 11 nucleotides agree with TRBD1. Germline V gene sequence: CDR1 LNHDA, CDR2 SQIVND (reference sequence). Trimming cost V 4 bases and J 7 bases; bases outside gene matches: 8. This CDR3 spans 16 amino acids. The CDR3 sequence is CASSSPDRGRIGELFF. The CDR3 DNA is TGTGCCAGTAGTAGTCCGGACAGGGGGCGAATCGGGGAGCTGTTTTTT.